The TCR beta chain under discussion was sequenced for a study of shared clonotypes between healthy human individuals (dated by TCRdb to 2020 to 2021). For the study in its entirety: A couple of women and three men aged 18 to 49 years were included in the cohort. For each donor, CD4 naive and CD4 memory were each given three plates, CD8 naive was given two plates, and CD8 memory was given one plate. Blood TCR repertoires of five healthy adults were deeply sequenced to estimate repertoire size and the extent of clonotype sharing between individuals. Different laboratories and diverse techniques were used to prepare libraries and sequence TCR repertoires, to increase sequencing depth and limit assay-specific biases. Between about 0.85 and 9.5 billion PBMCs per donor were obtained by leukapheresis.

Using the deep immunoSEQ assay, TCR CDR3 regions were amplified from genomic DNA by multiplex PCR. Genomic DNA extracted from each cell subset was distributed evenly over all wells of several immunoSEQ 96-well plates, and each plate served as one replicate. Each replicate PCR for sorted subsets received about 220 ng genomic DNA, equal to tens of thousands of T cell genomes. Purified libraries were quantified with a Qubit 3.0 fluorometer, sized on a Bioanalyzer 2100, and re-quantified with the KAPA Library Quantification kit. Every immunoSEQ 96-well plate was sequenced on a separate single-read 150-cycle Illumina NextSeq 550 flow cell. For the original study's pipeline: Because the immunoSEQ output included only junctional sequences and no quality scores, the filtering could not be the same as the filtering used for full-length reads. Sequences were annotated with PyIR, a Python wrapper for IgBLAST v1.9, using IMGT germline references to assign V/J genes and CDR3. Reads with weak V/J assignments (E-value above 1e-6), missing CDR3, stop codons, out-of-frame junctions, or ambiguous translated residues were removed. V3J clonotypes were defined as sequences sharing an identical inferred V gene, J gene, and CDR3 amino acid sequence. Percentage overlap between repertoires was computed as shared unique clonotypes divided by the size of the smaller repertoire. Richness of each repertoire was evaluated using RTK rarefaction, the Chao1 estimator, and Recon v2.1 estimates of unobserved clonotypes. OLGA was used to compute generation probabilities for all TCRbeta clonotypes that the gDNA method yielded from a few donors. TCRdb retrieved this table from immuneACCESS and kept in-frame rearrangements only. Not all clones are present; in checked studies, unresolved V genes account for under half, and no reason is known for the remainder. The V and J calls and the clone size are those of that table, but D and trimming were determined from the DNA. A total of about 680,000 clones appear in this sample, about 90% of them only once. 24% of the sample is taken by the ten largest.

Details on this clone: Its antigen is not yet known. Base qualities are not at hand, and no much larger clone is one base apart.

The cysteine opens and the phenylalanine closes a CDR3 of 14 amino acids. Of all the DNA, just the CDR3 is kept, 42 bases in frame from base 1. The trim is 5 bases for V and 2 bases for J, with a gap of 9 bases between the germline ends. For CDR1 and CDR2, the germline V gene (reference sequence) lists SEHNR and FQNEAQ. For the CD8 naive samples, CD45RO-negative cells were positively selected for CCR7, yielding a CD45RA+CCR7+ population from which TemRA cells were excluded. Healthy HIV-negative adults with no recently reported acute infections or vaccinations were included as donors. Every donor was a Caucasian adult living in Nashville, Tennessee, USA. Blood was collected by leukapheresis, and PBMCs were isolated by Ficoll-Histopaque density gradient centrifugation and then cryopreserved in liquid nitrogen vapor phase. Analytical flow cytometry was used to check the purity and quantity of every magnetically sorted T cell population. Genomic DNA was isolated from each sorted fraction and quantified by UV absorbance on a Nanodrop 2000c.

General study outcomes and caveats: Even with the large sequencing depth, rarefaction of the sorted-subset datasets indicated that sequencing was incomplete. Based on pairwise subsampling, the degree of clonotype sharing among donors was expected to be affected by sequencing depth. Compared with non-shared clonotypes, clonotypes shared by all four sorted-subset donors had higher generation probabilities. Larger estimated clonotype richness was generally found for naive subsets than for memory subsets. Only blood was sampled, and tissue TCR repertoires likely differ from those in blood. When several donors were compared, the shared fraction of clonotypes was about 5.2% for naive CD4, approximately 3.5% for naive CD8, more than 2% for memory CD4, and around 0.4% for memory CD8. Because the study included a small number of donors, the genetic and exposure-history diversity represented was limited.

This receptor was obtained from a man aged 25-45 years in good health. The chain uses TRBV7-9 and TRBJ2-2; possibly the D gene is TRBD1, per 6 matching bases. The sequenced sample consisted of naive CD8+ T cells sorted from blood. Taken with the paper, the label for cell subset or site translates to: CD45RA+CCR7+. The CDR3 reads CASSTGTNTGELFF. The DNA reads as follows: TGTGCCAGCAGCACCGGGACAAACACCGGGGAGCTGTTTTTT. Outside the CDR3, residues come from the reference TRBV7-9 and TRBJ2-2 proteins, so the full variable domain is: DTGVSQNPRHKITKRGQNVTFRCDPISEHNRLYWYRQTLGQGPEFLTYFQNEAQLEKSRLLSDRFSAERPKGSFSTLEIQRTEQGDSAMYLCASSTGTNTGELFFGEGSRLTVL.